This TCR beta chain was captured by sequencing in a study of CD8 T cells in ankylosing spondylitis. One entry per CDR3 protein results from TCRdb running MiXCR on the 5' RACE reads. This sample yields about 510,000 distinct CDR3 sequences, of which approximately 5.3% are seen a single time; around 3.5% belongs to the top ten. Concerning this clonotype: Antigen unknown.

CDR1 is DFQATT, CDR2 SNEGSKA, per germline (reference sequence). The CDR3 spans 17 residues. Findings of the study overall: One TCR beta motif, made up of 7 or 8 highly homologous variants, appeared characteristic of ankylosing spondylitis blood.

The source material was blood, either unsorted or a sorted T cell fraction (not recorded which). This chain links TRBV20-1 with TRBJ2-1, with 8 bases aligning to TRBD2. The sequence was collected from a male donor with ankylosing spondylitis. The CDR3 is CCARGGRLQVSYNEQFF. DNA of the CDR3: TGCTGCGCTAGAGGCGGGAGGCTCCAAGTGTCGTACAATGAGCAGTTCTTC.